Sequencing of this T cell receptor beta chain was carried out in a study of resident and recirculating memory T cells in vitiligo. Assay used: immunoSEQ multiplex PCR; TCRdb lists only in-frame clones, some missing. Of around 70,000 clones in the sample, approximately 89% are singletons; the top ten hold more than 4%. This TCR was sampled from a male donor with vitiligo. Sequenced material: blood.

CDR3 region: CASGATSGGPRRETQYF. In DNA form, the CDR3 reads TGTGCCAGCGGAGCGACTAGCGGGGGGCCTCGAAGGGAGACCCAGTACTTC. V usage is TRBV27 and J usage is TRBJ2-5; 13 nucleotides line up with TRBD2. Germline V gene sequence: CDR1 MNHEY, CDR2 SMNVEV (reference sequence). This CDR3 region has 17 residues. V shed 8 bases, J shed 5 bases, and the junction held 14 bases outside the gene matches.